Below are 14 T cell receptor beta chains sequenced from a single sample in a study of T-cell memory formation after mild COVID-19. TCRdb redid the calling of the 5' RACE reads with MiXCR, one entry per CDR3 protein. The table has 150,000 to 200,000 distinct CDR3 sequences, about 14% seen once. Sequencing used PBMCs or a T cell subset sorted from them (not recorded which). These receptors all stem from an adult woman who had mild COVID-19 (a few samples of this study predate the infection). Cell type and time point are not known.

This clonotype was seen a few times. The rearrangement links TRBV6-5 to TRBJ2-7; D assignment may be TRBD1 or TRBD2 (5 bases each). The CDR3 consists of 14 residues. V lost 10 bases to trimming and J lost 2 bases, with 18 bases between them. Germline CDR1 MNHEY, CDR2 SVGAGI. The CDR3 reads CATQRADTTYEQYF. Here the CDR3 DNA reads TGTGCCACCCAACGAGCGGACACTACCTACGAGCAGTACTTC.

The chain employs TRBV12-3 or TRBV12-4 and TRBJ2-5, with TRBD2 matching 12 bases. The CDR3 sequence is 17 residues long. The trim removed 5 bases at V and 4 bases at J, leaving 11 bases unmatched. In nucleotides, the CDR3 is TGTGCCAGCAGTGCACGGGCCGCGGGACTAGCGGGAGAGACCCAGTACTTC. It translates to CASSARAAGLAGETQYF.

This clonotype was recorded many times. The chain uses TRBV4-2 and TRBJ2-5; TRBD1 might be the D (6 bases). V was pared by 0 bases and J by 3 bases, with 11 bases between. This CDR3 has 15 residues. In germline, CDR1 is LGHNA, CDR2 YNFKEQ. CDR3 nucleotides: TGTGCCAGCAGCCAAGATCAGGGGCGGGAAGAGACCCAGTACTTC. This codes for CASSQDQGREETQYF.

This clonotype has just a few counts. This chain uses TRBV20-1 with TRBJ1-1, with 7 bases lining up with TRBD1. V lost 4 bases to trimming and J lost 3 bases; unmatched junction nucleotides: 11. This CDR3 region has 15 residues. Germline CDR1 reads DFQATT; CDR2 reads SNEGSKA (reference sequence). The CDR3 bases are TGCAGTGCTACAGCTGCCCCCGGACAGGACACTGAAGCTTTCTTT. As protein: CSATAAPGQDTEAFF.

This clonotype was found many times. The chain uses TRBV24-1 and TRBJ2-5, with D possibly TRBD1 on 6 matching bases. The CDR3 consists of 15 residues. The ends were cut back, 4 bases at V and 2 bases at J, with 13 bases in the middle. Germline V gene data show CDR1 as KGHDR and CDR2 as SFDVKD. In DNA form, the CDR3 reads TGTGCCACCAGTGAGCGGACAGCCCCGCAAGAGACCCAGTACTTC. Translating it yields CATSERTAPQETQYF.

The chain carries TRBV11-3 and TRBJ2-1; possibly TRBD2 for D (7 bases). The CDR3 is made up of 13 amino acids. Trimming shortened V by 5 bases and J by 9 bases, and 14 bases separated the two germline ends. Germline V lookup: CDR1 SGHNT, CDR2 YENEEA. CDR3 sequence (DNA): TGTGCCAGCAGCAGACGGGGGGCGGGTGAGCAGTTCTTC. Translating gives CASSRRGAGEQFF.

The chain's CDR3 is CASSQGSVSTDTQYF. The CDR3, as DNA: TGCGCCAGCAGCCAAGGCTCGGTAAGCACAGATACGCAGTATTTT. The J gene is TRBJ2-3, the V gene TRBV4-1; no definite D call. The germline gives CDR1 MGHRA, CDR2 YSYEKL. The length of the CDR3 is 15 residues. The V end lost 1 base, the J end lost 0 bases, and 8 bases lay between the germline ends.

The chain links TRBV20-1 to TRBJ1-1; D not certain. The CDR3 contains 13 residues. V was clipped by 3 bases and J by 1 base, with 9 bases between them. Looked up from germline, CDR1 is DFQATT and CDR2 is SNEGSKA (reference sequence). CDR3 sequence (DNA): TGCAGTGCTAGTTGGGTGACGAACACTGAAGCTTTCTTT. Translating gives CSASWVTNTEAFF.

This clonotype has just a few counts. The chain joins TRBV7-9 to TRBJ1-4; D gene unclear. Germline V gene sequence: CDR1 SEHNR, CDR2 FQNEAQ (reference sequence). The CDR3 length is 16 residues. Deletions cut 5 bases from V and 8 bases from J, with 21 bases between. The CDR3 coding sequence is TGTGCCAGCAGCCCCCAAACCCGGGAAAAAGTAGAAAAACTGTTTTTT. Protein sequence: CASSPQTREKVEKLFF.

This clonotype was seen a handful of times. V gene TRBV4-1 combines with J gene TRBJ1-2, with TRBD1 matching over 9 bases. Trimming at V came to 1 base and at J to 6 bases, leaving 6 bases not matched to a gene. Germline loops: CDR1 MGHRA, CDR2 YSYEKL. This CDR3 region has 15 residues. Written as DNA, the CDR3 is TGCGCCAGCAGCCAAGGGGCGGACAGGGGCCATGGCTACACCTTC. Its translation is CASSQGADRGHGYTF.

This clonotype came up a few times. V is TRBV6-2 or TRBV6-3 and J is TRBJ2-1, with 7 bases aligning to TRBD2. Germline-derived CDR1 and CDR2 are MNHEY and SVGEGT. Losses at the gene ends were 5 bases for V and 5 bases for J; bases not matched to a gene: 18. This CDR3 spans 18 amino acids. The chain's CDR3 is CASSGTPFLAGVHNEQFF. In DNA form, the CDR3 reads TGTGCCAGCAGTGGCACCCCGTTTCTCGCGGGGGTACACAATGAGCAGTTCTTC.

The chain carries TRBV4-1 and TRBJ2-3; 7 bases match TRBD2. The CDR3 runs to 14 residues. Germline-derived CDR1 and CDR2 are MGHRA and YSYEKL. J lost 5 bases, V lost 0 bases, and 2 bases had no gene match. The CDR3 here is CASSQEVAGDTQYF. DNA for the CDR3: TGCGCCAGCAGCCAAGAGGTAGCGGGAGATACGCAGTATTTT.

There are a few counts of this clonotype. Written as DNA, the CDR3 is TGCAGCGTTCCGGACGGAGCCTTGCAGTATTTT. It yields the protein CSVPDGALQYF. The chain has TRBV29-1 and TRBJ2-3; no firm D call. The CDR3 totals 11 residues. V dropped 5 bases and J dropped 11 bases, with 14 bases sitting between them. Germline CDR1 is SQVTM and CDR2 is ANQGSEA.

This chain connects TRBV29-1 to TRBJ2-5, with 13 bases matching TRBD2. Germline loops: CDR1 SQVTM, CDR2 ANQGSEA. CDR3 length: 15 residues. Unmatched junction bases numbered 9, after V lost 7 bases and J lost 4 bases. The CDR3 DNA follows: TGCAGCGGCTCTTGGACTAGCGGGAGAGGAGAGACCCAGTACTTC. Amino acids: CSGSWTSGRGETQYF. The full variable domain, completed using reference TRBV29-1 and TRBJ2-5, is SAVISQKPSRDICQRGTSLTIQCQVDSQVTMMFWYRQQPGQSLTLIATANQGSEATYESGFVIDKFPISRPNLTFSTLTVSNMSPEDSSIYLCSGSWTSGRGETQYFGPGTRLLVL.